The 2 T cell receptor beta chains below all came from one sample that was sequenced in a study of cytotoxic CD8 clonotypes in ibrutinib-treated CLL. The data were produced by immunoSEQ multiplex PCR, yet TCRdb's version contains in-frame clones alone and is incomplete. The sample lists approximately 100,000 clones, around 73% occurring once. This specimen consisted of PBMCs, obtained after 12 months of ibrutinib treatment. These receptors were taken from a human donor with chronic lymphocytic leukemia.

The V and J genes are TRBV25-1 and TRBJ1-4, with TRBD1 matching over 10 bases. With V trimmed by 1 base and J by 12 bases, 8 bases remained unmatched. From germline, CDR1 is MGHDK and CDR2 SYGVNS. The CDR3 extends over 15 amino acids. The CDR3 DNA sequence: TGTGCCAGCAGTGAATTTAAGGGACAGGGGCCACAACTGTTTTTT. Protein sequence: CASSEFKGQGPQLFF.

The V call is TRBV15, the J call TRBJ2-5; D is uncertain. Trimming removed 1 base from V and 1 base from J, with 4 bases in between. The CDR3 consists of 13 residues. Germline V lookup: CDR1 LNHNV, CDR2 YYDKDF (reference sequence). In DNA, the CDR3 is TGTGCCACCAGCAGAGGGGTCCAAGAGACCCAGTACTTC. Translating gives CATSRGVQETQYF.